These 17 T cell receptor beta chains were all obtained from the same sample, sequenced in a study of cytomegalovirus exposure and HLA in healthy donors. Researchers ran the PCR with 60 Vbeta and 13 Jbeta primers. Profiling relied on immunoSEQ multiplex PCR, and the TCRdb table lists in-frame clones only, not all of them. The sample records some 130,000 clones, about four fifths being singletons. Source material: PBMCs. Source of these receptors: a man aged 30 to 39 in good health.

V and J are TRBV29-1 and TRBJ2-1; tentative D call: TRBD2 (5 bases). This CDR3 contains 14 residues. Germline CDR1 reads SQVTM; CDR2 reads ANQGSEA. V lost 4 bases and J lost 6, with 16 bases in between. The chain's CDR3 is CSVVSGETFNEQFF. The CDR3, as DNA: TGCAGCGTTGTCAGCGGAGAAACTTTCAATGAGCAGTTCTTC.

The V call is TRBV18, the J call TRBJ2-7; D remains ambiguous. The CDR3 has 14 residues. The V end was cut by 1 base, the J end by 5 bases, with 12 bases between. From germline, CDR1 is KGHSH and CDR2 LQKENI. The CDR3 sequence is CASSPRLGIHEQYF. In nucleotides, the CDR3 is TGTGCCAGCTCACCACGGCTAGGCATCCACGAGCAGTACTTC.

Only one count was recorded for this clone. J is TRBJ1-2 and V is TRBV28, with 9 bases that match TRBD1. The CDR3 consists of 15 residues. Looked up from germline, CDR1 is MDHEN and CDR2 is SYDVKM. V gave up 10 bases and J gave up 5 bases; unmatched junction bases: 14. This CDR3 reads CATRTGGAGGYGYTF. The CDR3 coding sequence is TGTGCCACACGTACAGGGGGCGCCGGCGGTTATGGCTACACCTTC.

This chain uses TRBV10-3 with TRBJ2-3; 7 bases line up with TRBD2. This CDR3 region has 16 residues. The V segment lost 5 bases and the J segment 1 base; nucleotides outside the gene matches: 9. Germline V gene lookup returns CDR1 ENHRY and CDR2 SYGVKD. CDR3 DNA: TGTGCCATCAGTCTATCCGGGACTATACGCACAGATACGCAGTATTTT. The encoded protein is CAISLSGTIRTDTQYF.

This sequence joins TRBV6-6 and TRBJ2-7; TRBD2 matches at 7 bases. CDR3 length: 15 amino acids. Germline CDR1 reads MNHNY; CDR2 reads SVGAGI (reference sequence). The V gene end was trimmed by 8 bases and the J gene end by 3 bases; junction bases not matched to a gene: 13. The CDR3 is CASHPAGAGDYEQYF. The CDR3 DNA reads as TGTGCCAGCCACCCTGCGGGAGCTGGGGACTACGAGCAGTACTTC.

On this clone itself: The sample carries other DNA sequences with the same CDR3. The chain links TRBV5-6 to TRBJ2-4; a possible D gene is TRBD1 (6 bases). The CDR3 length is 15 residues. The V and J ends lost 4 bases and 6 bases respectively, with 17 bases between them. CDR1 and CDR2 (germline): SGHDT, YYEEEE. The CDR3 sequence: CASSLDLARGNIQYF. For the CDR3, the DNA is TGTGCCAGCAGCCTCGACCTGGCCAGGGGAAACATTCAGTACTTC.

V gene TRBV6-5 combines with J gene TRBJ1-1; D is undetermined. This CDR3 region has 11 residues. CDR1 and CDR2 from the germline V gene are MNHEY and SVGAGI. V shed 2 bases and J shed 5 bases, with 3 bases lying between them. The CDR3 spells CASSYRTEAFF. DNA for the CDR3: TGTGCCAGCAGTTACCGTACTGAAGCTTTCTTT.

This clone came up once. The rearrangement uses TRBV5-1 and TRBJ2-7; the D gene is possibly TRBD2 (5 bases). CDR1 and CDR2 from the germline V gene are SGHRS and YFSETQ. The length of the CDR3 is 12 residues. V shed 4 bases and J shed 6 bases, with 11 bases lying between them. The DNA for the CDR3 is TGCGCCAGCAGCCCGGAAGGGAGCGAGCAGTACTTC. Its protein is CASSPEGSEQYF. Filled out from reference TRBV5-1 and TRBJ2-7, the complete variable domain reads KAGVTQTPRYLIKTRGQQVTLSCSPISGHRSVSWYQQTPGQGLQFLFEYFSETQRNKGNFPGRFSGRQFSNSRSEMNVSTLELGDSALYLCASSPEGSEQYFGPGTRLTVT.

This clone was counted a few times. This chain uses TRBV5-1 with TRBJ1-5, with D uncertain. The CDR3 spans 15 residues. Trimming stripped 4 bases from V and 0 bases from J, with 11 bases between. Germline V gene lookup returns CDR1 SGHRS and CDR2 YFSETQ. CDR3 residues: CASSPAGNSNQPQHF. Here the CDR3 DNA reads TGCGCCAGCAGCCCGGCGGGTAATAGCAATCAGCCCCAGCATTTT.

The chain carries TRBV10-2 and TRBJ2-5; perhaps TRBD1 as D (5 bases). The V end lost 7 bases, the J end lost 4 bases, and 13 bases lay between the germline ends. This CDR3 spans 13 amino acids. Germline V CDR1 and CDR2: WSHSY, SAAADI. This CDR3 reads CASKRGFLETQYF. CDR3 coding DNA: TGCGCCAGCAAAAGGGGCTTTCTAGAGACCCAGTACTTC.

The chain links TRBV27 to TRBJ1-6; a possible D gene is TRBD1 (6 bases). Germline CDR1 and CDR2: MNHEY and SMNVEV (reference sequence). V shed 0 bases and J shed 6 bases, with 15 bases lying between them. CDR3 length equals 17 residues. CDR3 bases: TGTGCCAGCAGTTTATCGATTCCAGGGGCAATTAATTCACCCCTCCACTTT. Protein: CASSLSIPGAINSPLHF.

The gene calls are TRBV6-6 and TRBJ2-7; 12 positions agree with TRBD1. Trimming removed 4 bases from V and 7 bases from J; junction bases left unmatched: 5. Germline V gene data show CDR1 as MNHNY and CDR2 as SVGAGI (reference sequence). The CDR3 spans 14 residues. The DNA for the CDR3 is TGTGCCAGCAGTTTCCGGGACAGGGGGCGGGAGCAGTACTTC. Protein product: CASSFRDRGREQYF.

This chain connects TRBV7-2 to TRBJ1-1, with TRBD1 identical over 7 bases. Germline-derived CDR1 and CDR2 are SGHTA and FQGNSA. Trimming removed 5 bases from V and 7 bases from J; junction bases left unmatched: 10. The CDR3 extends over 14 amino acids. In DNA, the CDR3 is TGTGCCAGCAGCCCCCTGACAGGGCGGGGTGAAGCTTTCTTT. Translation gives CASSPLTGRGEAFF.

This clone was counted a single time. This sequence joins TRBV6-1 and TRBJ2-5, with 8 bases aligning to TRBD2. J was trimmed by 9 bases and V by 3 bases; bases with no gene match: 18. The CDR3 consists of 17 residues. CDR1 is MNHNS and CDR2 is SASEGT in the germline V gene. The CDR3 nucleotides are TGTGCCAGCAGTGACATATCCGGGACTAGACCTTATTGGGCCCAGTACTTC. Protein: CASSDISGTRPYWAQYF.

The gene calls are TRBV6-6 and TRBJ2-7, with D uncertain. Trimming took off 6 bases at V and 5 bases at J, with 14 bases between the two ends. The germline V gene encodes CDR1 MNHNY and CDR2 SVGAGI (reference sequence). CDR3 size: 13 residues. For the CDR3, the DNA is TGTGCCAGCAGCACACTGGTGCGGAACGAGCAGTACTTC. This encodes CASSTLVRNEQYF.

The rearrangement links TRBV28 to TRBJ2-7, with a possible D match to TRBD2 (5 bases). Germline-derived CDR1 and CDR2 are MDHEN and SYDVKM. The CDR3 consists of 14 residues. The germline V and J ends were trimmed by 3 bases and 2 bases, with 11 bases remaining between them. The CDR3 is CASSFLSVPYEQYF. The CDR3 region has the DNA TGTGCCAGCAGTTTTCTTAGCGTACCCTACGAGCAGTACTTC.

This chain connects TRBV18 to TRBJ2-7; 8 positions match TRBD1. Per the germline V gene, CDR1 is KGHSH and CDR2 is LQKENI. V gave up 5 bases and J gave up 0 bases; unmatched junction bases: 9. The CDR3 covers 16 residues. The CDR3 DNA is TGTGCCAGCTCAGGGCCAGCAGGACAGGGCTCCTACGAGCAGTACTTC. Translated, it gives CASSGPAGQGSYEQYF.